This T cell receptor (beta chain) was recovered during a study of T-cell reconstitution after alpha-beta-depleted transplantation in children (dated by TCRdb to the mid-2010s). About the full investigation: T-cell immune reconstitution after TCRalphabeta/CD19-depleted allogeneic hematopoietic cell transplantation in children was quantitatively tracked in the study by means of TCR repertoire profiling. Study-wide conclusions, independent of this receptor: The frequencies of hyperexpanded clones fell over the following months, and after one year, T-cell counts and TCRbeta diversity were mostly attributed to newly produced T cells. The high TCRbeta diversity at day 60 in some patients was ascribed to recipient T cells and intrathymic progenitors that had survived conditioning. The apparently early recovery of alphabetaT-cell counts about two months after transplant reportedly depended on only several hundred rapidly expanded clones that came from non-depleted graft cells.

This clonotype showed up many times. The target of this receptor is not known. No quality values exist for individual bases; no much larger clone is one base distant. Receptors were amplified or captured by PCR. This sample was sequenced with an Illumina HiSeq 2500. TCR library preparation used molecular barcoding, with unique molecular identifiers applied to normalize quantification of the TCRbeta repertoire. TCRdb reanalyzed the raw reads on its own, using fastp at Q25 for trimming and MiXCR for clone calling, and kept in-frame beta chains. Every entry covers one CDR3 protein and lists the most common genes and DNA from its rows. In all, the sample holds roughly 250,000 distinct CDR3 sequences, and under 9.5% of those were seen once. Together, the top ten hold less than 8% of the sample. A distance of 9 bases separates the germline ends of V and J, which lose 5 bases and 2 bases respectively. The CDR3 numbers 13 residues from cysteine through phenylalanine. CDR3 DNA is the only sequence kept; it has 39 bases, read in frame from the first base. CDR1 PRHDT and CDR2 FYEKMQ are derived from the germline V gene (reference sequence).

What the treatment or condition label conveys for this sample: allogeneic hematopoietic cell transplantation with graft depleted of TCRalphabeta T cells and CD19 B cells. The children who served as transplant recipients had been given grafts of TCRalphabeta/CD19-depleted allogeneic hematopoietic cells. The chain joins TRBV13 to TRBJ1-1; 6 matching bases give a weak D call of TRBD1. This clonotype originated in a male patient younger than 18 who had a stem cell transplant for acute lymphoblastic leukemia, so the T cells may come from the graft donor. The sequenced sample was PBMCs, mostly from graft donor cells, obtained 180 days after TCRalphabeta/CD19-depleted stem cell transplant. The CDR3 corresponds to CASSRTDNTEAFF. The DNA sequence is as follows: TGTGCCAGCAGCCGGACAGATAACACTGAAGCTTTCTTT.